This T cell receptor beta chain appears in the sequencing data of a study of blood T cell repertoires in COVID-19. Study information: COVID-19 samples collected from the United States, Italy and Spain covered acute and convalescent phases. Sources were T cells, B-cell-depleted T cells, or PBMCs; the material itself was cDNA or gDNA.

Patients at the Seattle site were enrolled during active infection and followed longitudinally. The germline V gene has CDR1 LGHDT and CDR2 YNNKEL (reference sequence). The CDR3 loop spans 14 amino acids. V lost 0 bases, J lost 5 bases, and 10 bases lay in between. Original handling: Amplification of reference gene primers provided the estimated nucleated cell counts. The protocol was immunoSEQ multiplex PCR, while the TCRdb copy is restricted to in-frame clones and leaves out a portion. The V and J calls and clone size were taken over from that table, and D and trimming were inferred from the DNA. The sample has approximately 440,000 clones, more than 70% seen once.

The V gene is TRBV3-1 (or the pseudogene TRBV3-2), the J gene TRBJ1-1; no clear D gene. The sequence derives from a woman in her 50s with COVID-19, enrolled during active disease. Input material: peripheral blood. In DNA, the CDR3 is TGTGCCAGCAGCCAAGAGGGCGGGGATACTGAAGCTTTCTTT. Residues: CASSQEGGDTEAFF.